This T cell receptor beta chain was obtained from a study of T cells in Graves' hyperthyroidism and ophthalmopathy. Study-wide context: Upon initial diagnosis and before any treatment, peripheral blood was collected.

Absent ophthalmopathy progression within 18 months defined stable Graves' hyperthyroidism. Among the patients, aged 18 to 65, hyperthyroidism was newly diagnosed and had lasted under 2 months. This clonotype was seen ten or more times. Template material for amplifying TCR beta CDR3 regions consisted of RNA transcripts. First-round RT-PCR of the TCR CDR3 relied on the HTBI primer set. MiXCR, run by TCRdb on the multiplex PCR reads, gives a single entry per CDR3 protein. The data show 800,000 or so distinct CDR3 sequences, around 38% seen once. The sample consisted of blood. The source of this sequence is a man in his late teens or twenties with Graves' hyperthyroidism.

The CDR3 nucleotides read TGTGCCAGCACCTCACGGGAGGGCGTCGAAGCTTTCTTT. This gives the protein CASTSREGVEAFF. The rearrangement links TRBV12-3 or TRBV12-4 to TRBJ1-1; D is ambiguous. The CDR3 is 13 residues long. Trimming pared 7 bases from V and 8 bases from J, leaving 17 bases between.